This T cell receptor (beta chain) derives from a study of CD8 T cells in Susac syndrome. Roughly 0.45 to 1 ug RNA was reverse transcribed with random hexamers. TCRdb reprocessed the immunoSEQ multiplex PCR reads with MiXCR, giving one entry per CDR3 protein. Counted here are about 150,000 distinct CDR3 sequences, 85% to 95% occurring once; the ten biggest clones make up 0.16%. TCR beta sequencing was performed on blood CD8+ and CD4+ T cells. As regards this clonotype: No antigen is known for it.

Study observations and caveats: Regarding the TCR sequencing and HLA analysis, the study admitted that a relatively small number of individuals were involved.

Germline lookup yields CDR1 SGHNT and CDR2 YYREEE (reference sequence). This CDR3 is built from 12 residues. V lost 2 bases, J lost 7 bases, and 2 bases stayed unmatched. Sample: CD4+ T cells from PBMCs. This chain joins TRBV5-4 and TRBJ1-2, with 7 bases that match TRBD1. The TCR comes from a human donor with Susac syndrome. The CDR3 loop is CASSLQGTGYTF. The CDR3 DNA is TGTGCCAGCAGCTTACAGGGGACTGGCTACACCTTC.